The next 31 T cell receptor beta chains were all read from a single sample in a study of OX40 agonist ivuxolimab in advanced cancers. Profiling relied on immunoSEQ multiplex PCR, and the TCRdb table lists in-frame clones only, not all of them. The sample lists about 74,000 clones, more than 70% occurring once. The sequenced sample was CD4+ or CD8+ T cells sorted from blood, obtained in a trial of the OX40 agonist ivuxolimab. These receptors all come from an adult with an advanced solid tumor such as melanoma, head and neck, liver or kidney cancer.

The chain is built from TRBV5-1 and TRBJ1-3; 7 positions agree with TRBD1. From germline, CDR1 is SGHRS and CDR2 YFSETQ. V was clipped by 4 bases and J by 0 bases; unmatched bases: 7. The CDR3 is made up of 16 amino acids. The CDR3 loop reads CASSPRDSYSGNTIYF. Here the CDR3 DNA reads TGCGCCAGCAGCCCCAGGGACAGCTACTCTGGAAACACCATATATTTT. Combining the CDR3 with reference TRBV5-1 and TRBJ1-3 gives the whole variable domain KAGVTQTPRYLIKTRGQQVTLSCSPISGHRSVSWYQQTPGQGLQFLFEYFSETQRNKGNFPGRFSGRQFSNSRSEMNVSTLELGDSALYLCASSPRDSYSGNTIYFGEGSWLTVV.

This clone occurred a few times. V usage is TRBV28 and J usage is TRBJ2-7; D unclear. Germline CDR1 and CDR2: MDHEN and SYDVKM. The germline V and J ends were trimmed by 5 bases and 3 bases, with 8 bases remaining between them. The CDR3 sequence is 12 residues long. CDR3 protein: CASSLIHYEQYF. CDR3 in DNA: TGTGCCAGCAGTCTCATCCACTACGAGCAGTACTTC.

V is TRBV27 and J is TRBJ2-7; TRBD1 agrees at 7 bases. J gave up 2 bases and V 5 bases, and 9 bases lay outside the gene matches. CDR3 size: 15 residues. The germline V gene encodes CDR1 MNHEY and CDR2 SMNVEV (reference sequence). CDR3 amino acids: CASSPRQGGPYEQYF. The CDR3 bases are TGTGCCAGCAGTCCCCGACAGGGCGGCCCCTACGAGCAGTACTTC.

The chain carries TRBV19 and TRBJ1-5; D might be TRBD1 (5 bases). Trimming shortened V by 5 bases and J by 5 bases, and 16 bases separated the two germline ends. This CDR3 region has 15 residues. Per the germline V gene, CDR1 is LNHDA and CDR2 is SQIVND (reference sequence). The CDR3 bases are TGTGCCAGTAGTTATTGGCAGGGAGATTATCAGCCCCAGCATTTT. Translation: CASSYWQGDYQPQHF.

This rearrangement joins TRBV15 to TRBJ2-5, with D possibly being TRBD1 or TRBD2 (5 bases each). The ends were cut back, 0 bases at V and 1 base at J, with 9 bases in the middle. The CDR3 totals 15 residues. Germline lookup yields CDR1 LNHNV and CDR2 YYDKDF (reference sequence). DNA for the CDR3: TGTGCCACCAGCAGAGATGGGGGTACCCAAGAGACCCAGTACTTC. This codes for CATSRDGGTQETQYF.

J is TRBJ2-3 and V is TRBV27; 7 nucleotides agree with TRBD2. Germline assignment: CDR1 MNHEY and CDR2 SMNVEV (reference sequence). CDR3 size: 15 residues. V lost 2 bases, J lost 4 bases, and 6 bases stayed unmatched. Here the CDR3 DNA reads TGTGCCAGCAGTTTACTCGGGGCGGGAGCAGATACGCAGTATTTT. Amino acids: CASSLLGAGADTQYF.

CDR3 in amino acids: CASSVDRREKLFF. The CDR3 DNA follows: TGTGCCAGCAGCGTGGACAGAAGGGAAAAACTGTTTTTT. This chain joins TRBV7-9 and TRBJ1-4; a possible D gene is TRBD1 (6 bases). Trimming removed 5 bases from V and 8 bases from J, with 12 bases in between. The length of the CDR3 is 13 residues. Per the germline V gene, CDR1 is SEHNR and CDR2 is FQNEAQ (reference sequence).

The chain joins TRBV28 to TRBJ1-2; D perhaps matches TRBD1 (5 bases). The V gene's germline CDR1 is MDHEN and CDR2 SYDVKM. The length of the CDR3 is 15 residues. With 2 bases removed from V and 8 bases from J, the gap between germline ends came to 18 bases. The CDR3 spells CASSLISPGTVGYTF. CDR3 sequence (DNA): TGTGCCAGCAGTTTAATCTCTCCAGGGACTGTGGGCTACACCTTC.

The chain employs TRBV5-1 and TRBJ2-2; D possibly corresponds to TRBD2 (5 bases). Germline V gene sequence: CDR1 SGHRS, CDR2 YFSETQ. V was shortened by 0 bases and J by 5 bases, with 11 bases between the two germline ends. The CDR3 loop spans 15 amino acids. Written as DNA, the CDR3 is TGCGCCAGCAGCTTGGCCCCAAGACTAACCGGGGAGCTGTTTTTT. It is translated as CASSLAPRLTGELFF.

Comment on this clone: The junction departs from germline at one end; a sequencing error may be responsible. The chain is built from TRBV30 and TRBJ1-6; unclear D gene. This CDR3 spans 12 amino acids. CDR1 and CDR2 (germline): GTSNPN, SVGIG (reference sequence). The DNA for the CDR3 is TGTGCCAGGAGTACCTTGGACGGTTTCCTCCACTTT. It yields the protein CARSTLDGFLHF.

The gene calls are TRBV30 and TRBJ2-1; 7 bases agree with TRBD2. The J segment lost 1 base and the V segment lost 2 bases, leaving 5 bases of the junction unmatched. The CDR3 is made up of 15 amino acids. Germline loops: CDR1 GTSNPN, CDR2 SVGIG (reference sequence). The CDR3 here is CAWSPLAASYNEQFF. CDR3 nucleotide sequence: TGTGCCTGGAGTCCCCTAGCGGCTTCCTACAATGAGCAGTTCTTC.

The CDR3, as DNA: TGCGCCAGCAGCATCCGGACAGGGTTGGGTCAGCCCCAGCATTTT. It is translated as CASSIRTGLGQPQHF. The rearrangement links TRBV4-1 to TRBJ1-5; 8 bases fit TRBD1. CDR1 is MGHRA and CDR2 is YSYEKL in the germline V gene. Unmatched junction bases numbered 9, after V lost 5 bases and J lost 6 bases. This CDR3 is built from 15 residues.

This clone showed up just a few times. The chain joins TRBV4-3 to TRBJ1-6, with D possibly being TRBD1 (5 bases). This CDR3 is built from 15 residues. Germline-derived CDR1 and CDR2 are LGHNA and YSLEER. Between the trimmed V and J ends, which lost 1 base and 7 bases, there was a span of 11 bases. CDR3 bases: TGCGCCAGCAGCCAAGGGGGGGGAGGGAATTCACCCCTCCACTTT. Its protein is CASSQGGGGNSPLHF.

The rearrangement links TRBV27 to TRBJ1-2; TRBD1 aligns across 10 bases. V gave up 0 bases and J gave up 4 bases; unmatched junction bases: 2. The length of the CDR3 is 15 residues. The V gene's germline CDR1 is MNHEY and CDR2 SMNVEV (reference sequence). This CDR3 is CASSLSRTGGYGYTF. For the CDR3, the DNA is TGTGCCAGCAGTTTATCGAGGACAGGGGGCTATGGCTACACCTTC.

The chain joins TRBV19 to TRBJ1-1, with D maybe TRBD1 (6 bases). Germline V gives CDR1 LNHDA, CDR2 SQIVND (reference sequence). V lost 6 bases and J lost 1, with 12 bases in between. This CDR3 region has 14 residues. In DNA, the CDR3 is TGTGCCAGTAGGGGGGGGCAGAGGAACACTGAAGCTTTCTTT. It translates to CASRGGQRNTEAFF. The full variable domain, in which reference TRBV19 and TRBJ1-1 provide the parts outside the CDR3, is DGGITQSPKYLFRKEGQNVTLSCEQNLNHDAMYWYRQDPGQGLRLIYYSQIVNDFQKGDIAEGYSVSREKKESFPLTVTSAQKNPTAFYLCASRGGQRNTEAFFGQGTRLTVV.

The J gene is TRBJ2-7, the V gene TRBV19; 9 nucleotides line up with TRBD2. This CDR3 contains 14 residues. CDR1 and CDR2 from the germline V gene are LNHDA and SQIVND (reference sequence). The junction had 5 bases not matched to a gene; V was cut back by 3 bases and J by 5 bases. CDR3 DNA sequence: TGTGCCAGTAGTATTCCCGGGACTAGCAACGAGCAGTACTTC. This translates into CASSIPGTSNEQYF.

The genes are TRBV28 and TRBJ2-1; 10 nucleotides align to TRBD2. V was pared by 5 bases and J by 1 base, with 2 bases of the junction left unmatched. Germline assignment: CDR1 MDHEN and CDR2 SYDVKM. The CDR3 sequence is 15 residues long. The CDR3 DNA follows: TGTGCCAGCAGTCCGACTAGCGGGTCCTACAATGAGCAGTTCTTC. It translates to CASSPTSGSYNEQFF.

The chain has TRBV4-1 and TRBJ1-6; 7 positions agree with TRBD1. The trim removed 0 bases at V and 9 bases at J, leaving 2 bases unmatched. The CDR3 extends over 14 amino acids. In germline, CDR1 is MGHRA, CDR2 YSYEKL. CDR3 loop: CASSQEAGGSPLHF. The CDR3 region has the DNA TGCGCCAGCAGCCAAGAGGCAGGGGGTTCACCCCTCCACTTT.

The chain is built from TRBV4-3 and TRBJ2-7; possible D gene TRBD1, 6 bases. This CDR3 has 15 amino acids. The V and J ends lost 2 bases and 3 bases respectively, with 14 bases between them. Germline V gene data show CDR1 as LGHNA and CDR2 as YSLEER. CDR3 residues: CASSQRQDGGYEQYF. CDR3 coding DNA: TGCGCCAGCAGCCAACGACAGGATGGAGGCTACGAGCAGTACTTC.

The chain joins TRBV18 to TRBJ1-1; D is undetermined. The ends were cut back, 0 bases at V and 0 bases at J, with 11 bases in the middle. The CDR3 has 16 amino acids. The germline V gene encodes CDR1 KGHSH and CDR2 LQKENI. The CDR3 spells CASSPPSAVMNTEAFF. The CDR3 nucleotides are TGTGCCAGCTCACCACCGTCTGCGGTGATGAACACTGAAGCTTTCTTT.

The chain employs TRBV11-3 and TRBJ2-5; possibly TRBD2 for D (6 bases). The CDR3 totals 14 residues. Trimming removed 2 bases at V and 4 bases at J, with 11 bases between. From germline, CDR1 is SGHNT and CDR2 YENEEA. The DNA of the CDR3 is TGTGCCAGCAGCTTATCCACTAGCTCAGAGACCCAGTACTTC. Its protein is CASSLSTSSETQYF. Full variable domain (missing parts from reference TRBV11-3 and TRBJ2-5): EAGVVQSPRYKIIEKKQPVAFWCNPISGHNTLYWYLQNLGQGPELLIRYENEEAVDDSQLPKDRFSAERLKGVDSTLKIQPAELGDSAVYLCASSLSTSSETQYFGPGTRLLVL.

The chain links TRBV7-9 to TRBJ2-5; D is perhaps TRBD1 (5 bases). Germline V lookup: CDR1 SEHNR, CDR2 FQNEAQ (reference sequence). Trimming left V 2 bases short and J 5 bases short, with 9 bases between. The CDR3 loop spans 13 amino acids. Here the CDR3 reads CASSLSRVETQYF. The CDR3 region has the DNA TGTGCCAGCAGCTTAAGCAGGGTGGAGACCCAGTACTTC.

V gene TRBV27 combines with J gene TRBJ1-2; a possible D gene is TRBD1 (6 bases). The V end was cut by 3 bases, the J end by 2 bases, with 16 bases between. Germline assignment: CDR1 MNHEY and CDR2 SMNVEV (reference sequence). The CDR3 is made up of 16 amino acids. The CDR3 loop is CASSFQGRNLNYGYTF. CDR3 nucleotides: TGTGCCAGCAGTTTTCAGGGGCGAAACTTAAACTATGGCTACACCTTC.

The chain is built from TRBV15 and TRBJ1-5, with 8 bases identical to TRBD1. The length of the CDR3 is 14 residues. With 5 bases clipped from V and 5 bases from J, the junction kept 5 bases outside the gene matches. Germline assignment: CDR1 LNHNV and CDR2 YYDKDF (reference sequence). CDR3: CATSRQGADQPQHF. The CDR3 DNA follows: TGTGCCACCAGCCGCCAGGGGGCGGATCAGCCCCAGCATTTT.

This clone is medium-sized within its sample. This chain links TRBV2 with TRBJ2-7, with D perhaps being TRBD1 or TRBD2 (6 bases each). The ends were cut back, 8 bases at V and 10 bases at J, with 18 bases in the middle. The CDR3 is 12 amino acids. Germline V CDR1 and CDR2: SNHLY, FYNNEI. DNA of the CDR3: TGTGCCAGCGGGCAACAGGGACTTGACCAGTACTTC. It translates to CASGQQGLDQYF.

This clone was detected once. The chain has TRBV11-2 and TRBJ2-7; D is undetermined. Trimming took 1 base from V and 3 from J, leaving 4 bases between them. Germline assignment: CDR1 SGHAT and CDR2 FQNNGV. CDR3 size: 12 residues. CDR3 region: CASSLGFYEQYF. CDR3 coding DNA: TGTGCCAGCAGCTTAGGGTTCTACGAGCAGTACTTC.

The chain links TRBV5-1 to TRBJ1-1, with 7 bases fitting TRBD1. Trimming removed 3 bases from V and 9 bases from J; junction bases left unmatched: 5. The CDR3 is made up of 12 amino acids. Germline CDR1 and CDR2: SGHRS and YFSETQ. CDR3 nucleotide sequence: TGCGCCAGCAGCTGGGCAGGGGGTCAAGCTTTCTTT. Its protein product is CASSWAGGQAFF.

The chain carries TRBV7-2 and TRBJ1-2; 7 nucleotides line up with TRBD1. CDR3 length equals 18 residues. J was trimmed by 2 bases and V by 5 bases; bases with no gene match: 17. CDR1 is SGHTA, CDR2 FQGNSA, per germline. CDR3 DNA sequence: TGTGCCAGCAGCCCCCAAAAGACAGGGCCCGGCAGCAACTATGGCTACACCTTC. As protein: CASSPQKTGPGSNYGYTF.

DNA of the CDR3: TGTGCCAGCAGCCCGGACAGGGTCGGCGAGCAGTACTTC. This encodes CASSPDRVGEQYF. This chain connects TRBV7-2 to TRBJ2-7, with 8 bases aligning to TRBD1. CDR1 and CDR2 from the germline V gene are SGHTA and FQGNSA. The CDR3 has 13 residues. The J segment lost 6 bases and the V segment lost 5 bases, leaving 6 bases of the junction unmatched. Complete variable domain (other parts from reference TRBV7-2 and TRBJ2-7): GAGVSQSPSNKVTEKGKDVELRCDPISGHTALYWYRQSLGQGLEFLIYFQGNSAPDKSGLPSDRFSAERTGGSVSTLTIQRTQQEDSAVYLCASSPDRVGEQYFGPGTRLTVT.

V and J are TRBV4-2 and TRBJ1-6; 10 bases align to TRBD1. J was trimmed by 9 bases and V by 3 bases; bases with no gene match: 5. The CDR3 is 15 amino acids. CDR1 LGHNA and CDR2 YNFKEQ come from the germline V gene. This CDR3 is CASSHTDRGTSPLHF. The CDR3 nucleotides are TGTGCCAGCAGCCACACGGACAGGGGGACTTCACCCCTCCACTTT.

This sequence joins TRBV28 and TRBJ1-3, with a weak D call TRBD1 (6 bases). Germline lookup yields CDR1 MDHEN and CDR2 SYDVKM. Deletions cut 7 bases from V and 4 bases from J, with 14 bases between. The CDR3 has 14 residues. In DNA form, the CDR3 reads TGTGCCAGCACCGAATCAGGGGTAGGAAACACCATATATTTT. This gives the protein CASTESGVGNTIYF.